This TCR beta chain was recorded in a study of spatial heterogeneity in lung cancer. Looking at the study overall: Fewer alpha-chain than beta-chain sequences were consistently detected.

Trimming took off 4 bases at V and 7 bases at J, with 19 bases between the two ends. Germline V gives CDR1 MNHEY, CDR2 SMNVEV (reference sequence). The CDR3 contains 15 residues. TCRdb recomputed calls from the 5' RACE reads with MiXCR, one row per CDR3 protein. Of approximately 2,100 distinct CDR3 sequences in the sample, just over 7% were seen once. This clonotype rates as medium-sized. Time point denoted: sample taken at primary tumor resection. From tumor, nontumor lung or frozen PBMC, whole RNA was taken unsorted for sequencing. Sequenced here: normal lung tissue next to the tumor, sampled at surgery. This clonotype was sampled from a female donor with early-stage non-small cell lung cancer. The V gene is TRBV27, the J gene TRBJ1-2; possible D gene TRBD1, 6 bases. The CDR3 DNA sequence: TGTGCCAGCAGTTCGGCGGGTAGGGGGGCGAGTGGCTACACCTTC. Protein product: CASSSAGRGASGYTF.